These 9 T cell receptor beta chains originate from one sample sequenced in a study of T cell responses to AZD1222 COVID-19 vaccine. Profiling relied on immunoSEQ multiplex PCR, and the TCRdb table lists in-frame clones only, not all of them. The sample has 100,000 to 120,000 clones; roughly 91% are singletons. The sample consisted of peripheral blood, taken on day 0 of AZD1222 vaccination. These receptor sequences come from an adult in good health.

The chain links TRBV6-2 or TRBV6-3 to TRBJ2-7, with 8 bases identical to TRBD2. V shed 5 bases and J 3 bases; nucleotides not matched to a gene: 12. In germline, CDR1 is MNHEY, CDR2 SVGEGT. This CDR3 has 16 amino acids. The CDR3 coding sequence is TGTGCCAGCAGTAACAACCGTATAGCGGGACTCTACGAGCAGTACTTC. This codes for CASSNNRIAGLYEQYF.

The rearrangement links TRBV27 to TRBJ2-1, with D unresolved. Trimming stripped 0 bases from V and 5 bases from J, with 8 bases between. This CDR3 is built from 14 residues. Germline CDR1 reads MNHEY; CDR2 reads SMNVEV (reference sequence). CDR3 in amino acids: CASSLSSQHNEQFF. The CDR3 region has the DNA TGTGCCAGCAGTTTATCGTCCCAACACAATGAGCAGTTCTTC.

V and J are TRBV13 and TRBJ2-1; D may be TRBD1 or TRBD2 (6 bases each). CDR3 size: 16 residues. The germline CDR1 and CDR2 sequences are PRHDT and FYEKMQ (reference sequence). V was cut by 7 bases and J by 0 bases, with 16 bases left in between. The CDR3 loop is CASTSSRGASYNEQFF. CDR3 DNA sequence: TGTGCCAGCACTTCCTCGAGGGGGGCCTCCTACAATGAGCAGTTCTTC.

CDR3 residues: CASSTTREAYNEQFF. CDR3 in DNA: TGTGCCAGCAGCACAACACGGGAGGCCTACAATGAGCAGTTCTTC. V gene TRBV13 combines with J gene TRBJ2-1; 7 bases fit TRBD2. J lost 2 bases, V lost 5 bases, and 6 bases had no gene match. Germline values: CDR1 PRHDT, CDR2 FYEKMQ (reference sequence). The CDR3 sequence is 15 residues long.

V and J are TRBV4-3 and TRBJ2-2, with 9 bases that match TRBD2. In germline, CDR1 is LGHNA, CDR2 YSLEER. The length of the CDR3 is 14 residues. The V segment lost 3 bases and the J segment 6 bases; nucleotides outside the gene matches: 2. CDR3 DNA sequence: TGCGCCAGCAGCCAGAGGACTAGCGCCGGGGAGCTGTTTTTT. This gives the protein CASSQRTSAGELFF.

The gene calls are TRBV7-3 and TRBJ2-6; 10 bases match TRBD1. The CDR3 contains 17 residues. Germline lookup yields CDR1 SGHTA and CDR2 FQGTGA. Trimming took 5 bases from V and 0 from J; bases not matched to a gene: 4. CDR3 in DNA: TGTGCCAGCAGCAAGACAGGGGGCAGCTCTGGGGCCAACGTCCTGACTTTC. Amino acids: CASSKTGGSSGANVLTF. Full variable domain (rest looked up from reference TRBV7-3 and TRBJ2-6): GAGVSQTPSNKVTEKGKYVELRCDPISGHTALYWYRQSLGQGPEFLIYFQGTGAADDSGLPNDRFFAVRPEGSVSTLKIQRTERGDSAVYLCASSKTGGSSGANVLTFGAGSRLTVL.

The chain has TRBV19 and TRBJ1-2; D remains ambiguous. The CDR3 has 13 residues. V gave up 8 bases and J gave up 13 bases, with 23 bases separating them. Germline V lookup: CDR1 LNHDA, CDR2 SQIVND (reference sequence). The CDR3 loop is CASPGIFRENGTF. CDR3 DNA: TGTGCCAGTCCCGGGATTTTCCGGGAAAATGGCACCTTC.

J is TRBJ1-1 and V is TRBV24-1, with D unclear. Trimming stripped 7 bases from V and 4 bases from J, with 6 bases between. The CDR3 runs 11 residues. Germline V CDR1 and CDR2: KGHDR, SFDVKD. The CDR3 coding sequence is TGTGCCACCAGATCCGGCACTGAAGCTTTCTTT. This sequence encodes CATRSGTEAFF.

The rearrangement links TRBV10-3 to TRBJ2-1; the D is unclear. The CDR3 has 12 residues. CDR1 and CDR2 (germline): ENHRY, SYGVKD. The ends were cut back, 2 bases at V and 5 bases at J, with 4 bases in the middle. CDR3 nucleotide sequence: TGTGCCATCAGTGAGGGGAACAATGAGCAGTTCTTC. As protein: CAISEGNNEQFF.